A selection of T cell receptor beta chains follows, all from one sample in a study of T cell clonotyping in hematopoietic cell transplantation. Measured with immunoSEQ multiplex PCR; TCRdb has only the in-frame clones, and not every one. The profile shows 6,500 to 8,500 clones, around nine tenths of them singletons. This material consisted of PBMCs, taken 180 days after allogeneic stem cell transplant. The receptors come from a female patient in her fifties or sixties who had an allogeneic stem cell transplant from an unrelated donor, so the T cells may come from the graft donor. Some clones in this sample may be carry-over from other donors' samples. Each CDR3 is given with its conserved first and last residue. D genes are given only for firm matches. The size of a clone is reported for some rows only, either as once, few or many, or as a class for expanded clones.

D gene	clone size	J gene	V gene	CDR3 protein	CDR3 DNA
.	.	TRBJ1-5	TRBV6-5	CASRPGRRGDQPQHF	TGTGCCAGCAGACCAGGACGCCGGGGCGATCAGCCCCAGCATTTT
TRBD1	once	TRBJ2-7	TRBV2	CASSRMTGGRDEQYF	TGTGCCAGCAGTCGAATGACAGGGGGGAGAGACGAGCAGTACTTC
.	.	TRBJ1-1	TRBV28	CASSFGVSTEAFF	TGTGCCAGCAGTTTCGGGGTATCGACTGAAGCTTTCTTT
.	.	TRBJ1-5	TRBV4-1	CASSQVLTDQPQHF	TGCGCCAGCAGCCAAGTACTTACCGATCAGCCCCAGCATTTT
.	.	TRBJ1-1	TRBV4-2	CASSQGGVRNEAFF	TGTGCCAGCAGCCAAGGAGGGGTGCGGAATGAAGCTTTCTTT
.	.	TRBJ1-3	TRBV6-5	CASSPDRFSGNTIYF	TGTGCCAGCAGCCCTGACCGCTTCTCTGGAAACACCATATATTTT
.	.	TRBJ2-5	TRBV9	CASSVFGEGAQETQYF	.
.	.	TRBJ1-5	TRBV5-6	CASTLQGMGPQHF	TGTGCCAGCACCCTACAGGGTATGGGGCCCCAGCATTTT
.	.	TRBJ2-7	TRBV5-6	CASSSEFRAYEQYF	TGTGCCAGCAGCTCGGAATTCAGGGCTTACGAGCAGTACTTC
.	.	TRBJ1-2	TRBV25-1	CASSEYGGTPRDGYTF	TGTGCCAGCAGTGAATACGGGGGGACCCCGAGGGATGGCTACACCTTC
TRBD2	.	TRBJ2-3	TRBV9	CASSVRSGASTDTQYF	TGTGCCAGCAGCGTTCGAAGCGGGGCAAGCACAGATACGCAGTATTTT
.	.	TRBJ1-2	TRBV19	CASSSLGQKSPYGYTF	TGTGCCAGTAGTAGTTTAGGACAGAAGAGCCCCTATGGCTACACCTTC
.	.	TRBJ2-3	TRBV25-1	CASSESDFTDTQYF	TGTGCCAGCAGTGAAAGTGATTTCACAGATACGCAGTATTTT
TRBD1	.	TRBJ1-6	TRBV4-1	CASSQGQVIRSPLHF	TGCGCCAGTAGCCAAGGACAGGTCATACGATCACCCCTCCACTTT
.	.	TRBJ1-1	TRBV19	CASSSTANTEAFF	TGTGCCAGTAGTTCGACAGCGAACACTGAAGCTTTCTTT
TRBD2	once	TRBJ2-1	TRBV11-2	CASSLPPGLAVF	TGTGCCAGCAGCTTACCGCCGGGACTAGCGGTCTTC
.	few	TRBJ1-2	TRBV28	CAIHNNYGYTF	TGTGCCATCCATAATAACTATGGCTACACCTTC
.	once	TRBJ1-1	TRBV10-1	CASSEYTTTEAFF	TGCGCCAGCAGTGAGTATACCACCACTGAAGCTTTCTTT
.	.	TRBJ2-5	TRBV11-3	CASSFNYRETQYF	TGTGCCAGCAGCTTTAACTACAGGGAGACCCAGTACTTC
.	.	TRBJ2-3	TRBV19	CASSTFLSYTDTQYF	TGTGCCAGTAGTACTTTTCTGTCCTACACAGATACGCAGTATTTT
.	.	TRBJ2-3	TRBV5-1	CASSQADTQYF	TGCGCCAGTAGCCAGGCAGATACGCAGTATTTT
TRBD2	.	TRBJ2-3	TRBV6-4	CASSDSTSGDPQYF	TGTGCCAGCAGTGACTCGACTAGCGGGGATCCGCAGTATTTT
TRBD1	few	TRBJ1-2	TRBV6-5	CASSYPGGGGYTF	TGTGCCAGCAGTTATCCAGGGGGCGGGGGCTACACCTTC
TRBD2	.	TRBJ2-3	TRBV11-3	CASSPGGWGGTDTQYF	TGTGCCAGCAGCCCGGGAGGTTGGGGAGGCACAGATACGCAGTATTTT
TRBD2	.	TRBJ2-5	TRBV5-1	CASSLDSGGGEETQYF	TGCGCCAGCAGCTTGGATAGCGGGGGAGGGGAAGAGACCCAGTACTTC
.	.	TRBJ1-2	TRBV5-1	CASSLGDGGFFGYTF	TGCGCCAGCAGCTTGGGGGACGGGGGATTTTTTGGCTACACCTTC
.	.	TRBJ1-2	TRBV28	CASSVIRRLTNYGYTF	TGTGCCAGCAGCGTGATACGGAGACTCACTAACTATGGCTACACCTTC
TRBD1	.	TRBJ1-4	TRBV5-6	CASSAGQGVANEKLFF	TGTGCCAGCAGCGCCGGACAGGGGGTGGCTAATGAAAAACTGTTTTTT
.	.	TRBJ1-2	TRBV7-2	CASSLRSGPRFDYGYTF	TGTGCCAGCAGCTTAAGGTCTGGGCCCCGATTTGACTATGGCTACACCTTC